The present T cell receptor (beta chain) was sequenced within a study of CD4 and CD8 cells across lung adenocarcinoma regions. The length of the CDR3 is 14 residues. CDR1 is ENHRY, CDR2 SYGVKD, per germline. Comment on this clonotype: Relative to the germline gene, one junction end is altered; a read error may explain this.

TCRdb re-called the PCR reads with MiXCR, one entry per CDR3 protein. Among tens of thousands of distinct CDR3 sequences listed, roughly half were seen once. The patients had localized lung adenocarcinoma, a non-small cell subtype. The receptor was isolated from a female donor with lung adenocarcinoma. The CD4 and CD8 labels of this study may be unreliable. Sequenced material: CD8+ T cells from the center of a lung tumor. The rearrangement joins TRBV10-3 to TRBJ2-3; D possibly corresponds to TRBD2 (6 bases). The CDR3 loop is CATQRPGAKDMQYF. The CDR3 DNA follows: TGTGCCACTCAGCGGCCGGGAGCCAAAGACATGCAGTATTTC.